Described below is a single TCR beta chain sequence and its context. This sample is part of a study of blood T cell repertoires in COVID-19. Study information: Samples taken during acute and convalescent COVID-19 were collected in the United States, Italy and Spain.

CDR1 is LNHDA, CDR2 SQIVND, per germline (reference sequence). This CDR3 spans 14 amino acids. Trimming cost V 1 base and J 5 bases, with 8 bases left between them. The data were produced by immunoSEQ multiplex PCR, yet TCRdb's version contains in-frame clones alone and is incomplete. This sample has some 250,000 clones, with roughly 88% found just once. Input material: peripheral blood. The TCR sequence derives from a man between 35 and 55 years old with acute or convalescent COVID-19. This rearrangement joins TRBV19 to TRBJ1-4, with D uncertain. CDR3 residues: CASSIGATNEKLFF. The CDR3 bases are TGTGCCAGTAGTATAGGGGCCACCAATGAAAAACTGTTTTTT.